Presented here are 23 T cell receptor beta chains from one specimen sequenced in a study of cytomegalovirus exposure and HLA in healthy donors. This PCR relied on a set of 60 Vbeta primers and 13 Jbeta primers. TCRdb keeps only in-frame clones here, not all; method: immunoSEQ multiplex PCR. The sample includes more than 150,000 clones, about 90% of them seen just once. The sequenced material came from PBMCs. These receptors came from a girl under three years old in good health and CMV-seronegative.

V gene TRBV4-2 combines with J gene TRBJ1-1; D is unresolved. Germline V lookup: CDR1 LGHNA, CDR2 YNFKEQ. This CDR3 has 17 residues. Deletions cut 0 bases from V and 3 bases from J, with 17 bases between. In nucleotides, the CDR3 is TGTGCCAGCAGCCAAGATAAAACAGCTGAGGAGGACACTGAAGCTTTCTTT. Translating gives CASSQDKTAEEDTEAFF.

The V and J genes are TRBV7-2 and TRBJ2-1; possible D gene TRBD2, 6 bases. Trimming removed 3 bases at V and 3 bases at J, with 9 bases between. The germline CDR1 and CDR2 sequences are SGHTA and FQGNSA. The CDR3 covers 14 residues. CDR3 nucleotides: TGTGCCAGCAGCTTGGCTAGCGTCTACAATGAGCAGTTCTTC. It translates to CASSLASVYNEQFF.

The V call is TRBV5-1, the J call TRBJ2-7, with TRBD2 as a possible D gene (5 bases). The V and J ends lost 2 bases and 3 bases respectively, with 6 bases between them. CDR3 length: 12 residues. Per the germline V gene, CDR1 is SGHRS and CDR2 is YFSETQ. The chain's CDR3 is CASSFRDYEQYF. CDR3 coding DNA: TGCGCCAGCAGCTTCCGGGACTACGAGCAGTACTTC.

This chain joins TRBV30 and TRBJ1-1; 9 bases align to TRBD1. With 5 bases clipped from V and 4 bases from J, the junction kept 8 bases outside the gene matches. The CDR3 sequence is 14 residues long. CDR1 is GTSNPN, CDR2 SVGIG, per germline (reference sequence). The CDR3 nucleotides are TGTGCCTGGGCCCCCGGGACAGGGACCACTGAAGCTTTCTTT. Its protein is CAWAPGTGTTEAFF.

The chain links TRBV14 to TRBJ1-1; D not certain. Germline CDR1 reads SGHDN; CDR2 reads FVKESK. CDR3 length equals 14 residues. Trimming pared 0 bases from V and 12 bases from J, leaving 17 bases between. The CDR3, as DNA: TGTGCCAGCAGCCAAGATGTGGGCACCCTCGAGACTTTCTTT. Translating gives CASSQDVGTLETFF.

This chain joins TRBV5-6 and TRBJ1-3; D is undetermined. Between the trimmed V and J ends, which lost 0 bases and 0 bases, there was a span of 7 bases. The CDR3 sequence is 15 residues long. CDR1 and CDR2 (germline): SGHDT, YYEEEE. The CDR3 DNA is TGTGCCAGCAGCTTGGTGGCAGACTCTGGAAACACCATATATTTT. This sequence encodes CASSLVADSGNTIYF.

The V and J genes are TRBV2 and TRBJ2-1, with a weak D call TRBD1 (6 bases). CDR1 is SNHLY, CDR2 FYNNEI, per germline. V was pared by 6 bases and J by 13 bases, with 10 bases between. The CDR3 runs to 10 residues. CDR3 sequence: CASRETGQFF. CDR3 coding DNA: TGTGCCAGCAGAGAGACAGGACAGTTCTTC.

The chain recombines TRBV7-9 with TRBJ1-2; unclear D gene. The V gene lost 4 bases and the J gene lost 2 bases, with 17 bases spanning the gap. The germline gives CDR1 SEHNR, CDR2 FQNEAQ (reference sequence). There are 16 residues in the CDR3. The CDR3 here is CASSSGRRGTNYGYTF. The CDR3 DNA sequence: TGTGCCAGCAGCTCGGGGAGACGTGGTACCAACTATGGCTACACCTTC.

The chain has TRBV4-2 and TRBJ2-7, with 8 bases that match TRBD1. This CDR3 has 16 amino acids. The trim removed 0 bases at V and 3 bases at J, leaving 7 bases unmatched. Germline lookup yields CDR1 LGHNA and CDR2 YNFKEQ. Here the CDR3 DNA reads TGTGCCAGCAGCCAAGATATAGGGACAGGCGACTACGAGCAGTACTTC. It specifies CASSQDIGTGDYEQYF.

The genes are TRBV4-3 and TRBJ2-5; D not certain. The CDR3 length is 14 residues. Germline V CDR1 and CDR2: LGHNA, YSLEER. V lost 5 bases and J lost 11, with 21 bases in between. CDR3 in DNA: TGCGCCAGCAGCAAATGGTCAGGTCCGTCTGAGCAGTACTTC. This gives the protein CASSKWSGPSEQYF.

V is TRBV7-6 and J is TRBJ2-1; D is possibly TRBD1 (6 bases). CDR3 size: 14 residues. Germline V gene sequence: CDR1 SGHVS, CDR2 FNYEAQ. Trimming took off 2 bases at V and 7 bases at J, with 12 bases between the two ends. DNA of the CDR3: TGTGCCAGCAGCTTAAACAGGGTTTCGAATGAGCAGTTCTTC. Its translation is CASSLNRVSNEQFF.

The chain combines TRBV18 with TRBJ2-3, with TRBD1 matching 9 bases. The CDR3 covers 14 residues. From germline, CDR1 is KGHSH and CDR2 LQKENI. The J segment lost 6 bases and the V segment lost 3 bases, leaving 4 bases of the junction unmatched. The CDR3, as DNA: TGTGCCAGCTCACCGACAGGGGGGGTGGATACGCAGTATTTT. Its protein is CASSPTGGVDTQYF.

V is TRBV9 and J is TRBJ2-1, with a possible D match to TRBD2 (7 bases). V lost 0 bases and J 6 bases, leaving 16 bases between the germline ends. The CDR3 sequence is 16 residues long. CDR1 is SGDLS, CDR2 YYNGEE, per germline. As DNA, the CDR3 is TGTGCCAGCAGCGTAGGTGGGGGGGCCACGGGCAATGAGCAGTTCTTC. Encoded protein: CASSVGGGATGNEQFF.

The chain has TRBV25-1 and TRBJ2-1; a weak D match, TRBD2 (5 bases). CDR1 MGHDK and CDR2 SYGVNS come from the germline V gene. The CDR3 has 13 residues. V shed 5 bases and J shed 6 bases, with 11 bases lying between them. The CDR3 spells CASSKLVANEQFF. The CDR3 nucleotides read TGTGCCAGCAGTAAACTAGTAGCCAATGAGCAGTTCTTC.

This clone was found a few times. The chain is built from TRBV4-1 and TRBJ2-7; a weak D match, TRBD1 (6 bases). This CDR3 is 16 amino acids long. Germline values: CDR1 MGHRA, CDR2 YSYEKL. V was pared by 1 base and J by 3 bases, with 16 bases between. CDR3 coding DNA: TGCGCCAGCAGCCAAGTGGTGACAGGAGCGTTCTACGAGCAGTACTTC. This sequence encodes CASSQVVTGAFYEQYF.

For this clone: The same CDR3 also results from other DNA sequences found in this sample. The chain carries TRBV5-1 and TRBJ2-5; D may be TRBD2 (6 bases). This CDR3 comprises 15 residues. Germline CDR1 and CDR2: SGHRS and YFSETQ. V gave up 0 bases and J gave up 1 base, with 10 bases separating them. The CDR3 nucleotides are TGCGCCAGCAGCTTGGGATCCGGGGGCCAAGAGACCCAGTACTTC. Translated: CASSLGSGGQETQYF.

The CDR3 nucleotides read TGTGCCAGCAGTTTAATAGGCCTCCGGGACGGGGAGCTGTTTTTT. Amino acids: CASSLIGLRDGELFF. The chain joins TRBV27 to TRBJ2-2; D is possibly TRBD2 (5 bases). This CDR3 is 15 amino acids long. Deletions cut 2 bases from V and 7 bases from J, with 14 bases between. Per the germline V gene, CDR1 is MNHEY and CDR2 is SMNVEV (reference sequence).

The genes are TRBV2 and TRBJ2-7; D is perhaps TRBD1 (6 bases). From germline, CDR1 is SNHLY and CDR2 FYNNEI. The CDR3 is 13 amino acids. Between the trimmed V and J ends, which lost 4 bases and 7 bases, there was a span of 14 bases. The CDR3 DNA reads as TGTGCCAGCAGTGTATGGGGGCCGCGGGAGCAGTACTTC. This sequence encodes CASSVWGPREQYF.

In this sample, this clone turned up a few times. This CDR3 is CASSRTSGQETQYF. The CDR3, as DNA: TGCGCCAGCAGCCGGACTAGCGGGCAAGAGACCCAGTACTTC. The chain couples TRBV4-1 to TRBJ2-5; 11 bases line up with TRBD2. V dropped 4 bases and J dropped 2; count of bases not matched to a gene: 0. The CDR3 consists of 14 residues. CDR1 is MGHRA, CDR2 YSYEKL, per germline.

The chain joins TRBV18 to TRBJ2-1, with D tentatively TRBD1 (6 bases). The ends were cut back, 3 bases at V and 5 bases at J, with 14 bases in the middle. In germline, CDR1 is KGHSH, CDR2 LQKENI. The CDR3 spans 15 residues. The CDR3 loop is CASSPIEGEHNEQFF. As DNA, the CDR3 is TGTGCCAGCTCACCTATTGAGGGGGAACACAATGAGCAGTTCTTC.

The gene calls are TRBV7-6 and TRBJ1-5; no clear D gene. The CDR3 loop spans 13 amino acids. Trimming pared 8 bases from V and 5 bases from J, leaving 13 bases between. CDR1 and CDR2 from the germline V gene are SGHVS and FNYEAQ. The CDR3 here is CASGSGPDQPQHF. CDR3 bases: TGTGCCAGCGGGAGCGGGCCCGATCAGCCCCAGCATTTT.

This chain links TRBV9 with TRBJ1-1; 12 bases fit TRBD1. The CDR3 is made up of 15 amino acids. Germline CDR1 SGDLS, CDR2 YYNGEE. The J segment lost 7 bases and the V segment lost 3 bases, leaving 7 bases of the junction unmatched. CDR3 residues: CASSAGTGGRGEAFF. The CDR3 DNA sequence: TGTGCCAGCAGCGCCGGGACAGGGGGCCGGGGTGAAGCTTTCTTT.

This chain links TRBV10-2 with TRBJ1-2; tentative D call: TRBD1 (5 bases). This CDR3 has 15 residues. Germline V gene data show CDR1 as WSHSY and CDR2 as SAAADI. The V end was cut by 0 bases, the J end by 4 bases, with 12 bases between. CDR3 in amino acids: CASSESVGVSYGYTF. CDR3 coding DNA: TGCGCCAGCAGTGAGTCCGTAGGGGTTAGCTATGGCTACACCTTC.